The entry that follows covers one T cell receptor beta chain sequence. Antigen unknown. Generated by immunoSEQ multiplex PCR, the TCRdb table keeps only in-frame clones and is missing some. Of roughly 40,000 clones detected, about 63% appear once; the ten largest clones hold 6% to 8.5%. This record belongs to a study of vaccination effects on CD4 cells after COVID-19. Across the whole study: In the ViraFEST assay, antigen-specific CD4+ clonotypes were identified by expansion after peptide-pool stimulation.

Investigators separated out CD4+ T cells once approximately 10 days of culture had passed. Participants each got two BNT162b2 or mRNA-1273 vaccine doses. A half-medium replacement with IL-2 medium was carried out on days 3 and 7. Study-level points and caveats: Early timepoints after infection were absent, and convalescent patients were few in the study.

Per the germline V gene, CDR1 is LGHDT and CDR2 is YNNKEL (reference sequence). The CDR3 covers 15 residues. V shed 4 bases and J 3 bases; nucleotides not matched to a gene: 7. The chain combines TRBV3-1 (or the pseudogene TRBV3-2) with TRBJ2-7, with 9 bases fitting TRBD1. This receptor was identified in a human donor who received a COVID-19 vaccine. The sample here was CD4+ T cells from PBMCs cultured without peptide, taken after COVID-19 vaccination. The CDR3 DNA follows: TGTGCCAGCAGCCCCCCCTTGACAGGGGGCTACGAGCAGTACTTC. It codes for CASSPPLTGGYEQYF.